The 5 T cell receptor beta chains presented below share a single source sample, sequenced in a study of molecular identifiers for immune sequencing clone quantification. MiXCR, applied by TCRdb to the PCR reads, yields one record per CDR3 protein. The sample shows 5,500 to 6,500 distinct CDR3 sequences, about 15% of them seen only once. Sample: naive CD8+ T cells from blood, with Jurkat cell RNA spiked in. The subset denotes: FACS-sorted CD8+CD4-CCR7+CD45RA+ naive T cells. The receptors shown here come from a human donor in good health. Some libraries in this study had Jurkat cell RNA spiked in.

In its sample, this clonotype is medium-sized (0.01 to 0.1%). This rearrangement joins TRBV7-2 to TRBJ2-3, with D uncertain. This CDR3 has 14 amino acids. Per germline, CDR1 SGHTA and CDR2 FQGNSA. CDR3 sequence: CATVAGTNPDTQYF. DNA for the CDR3: TGTGCTACAGTGGCAGGAACGAACCCAGATACGCAGTATTTT.

This clonotype was detected many times. The rearrangement links TRBV5-5 to TRBJ2-7; the D is unclear. Germline CDR1 is SGHKS and CDR2 is YYEKEE (reference sequence). This CDR3 spans 13 amino acids. The ends were cut back, 0 bases at V and 2 bases at J, with 6 bases in the middle. The CDR3 nucleotides are TGTGCCAGCAGCTTGGGGCCGGCCTACGAGCAGTACTTC. It codes for CASSLGPAYEQYF.

This clonotype was counted only a few times. This clone may be a read error of a much larger clone one base away. This chain joins TRBV12-3 or TRBV12-4 and TRBJ2-7; D not resolved. V dropped 4 bases and J dropped 2 bases, with 21 bases sitting between them. CDR3 length equals 17 residues. CDR3 nucleotide sequence: TGTGCCAGCAGTTCCACTCTAATTGGGATAGGAGCCTACGAGCAGTACTTC. This gives the protein CASSSTLIGIGAYEQYF.

This clonotype is classed as medium-sized (0.01 to 0.1%). The chain links TRBV4-1 to TRBJ2-5, with D possibly being TRBD2 (6 bases). CDR1 and CDR2 from the germline V gene are MGHRA and YSYEKL. The CDR3 is 15 residues long. The V and J ends lost 3 bases and 5 bases respectively, with 16 bases between them. The CDR3 DNA reads TGCGCCAGCAGCCAGCCTATGGAGGGGTGGGAGACCCAGTACTTC. Protein sequence: CASSQPMEGWETQYF.

On this clonotype itself: A read error is likely, as this CDR3 ends without the conserved phenylalanine or tryptophan. The CDR3 region is CASSPGTGSYEQYS. In DNA form, the CDR3 reads TGCGCCAGCAGCCCAGGGACGGGCTCCTACGAGCAGTACTCC. The rearrangement uses TRBV4-3 and TRBJ2-7; D is tentatively TRBD1 or TRBD2 (5 bases each). Trimming pared 4 bases from V and 0 bases from J, leaving 10 bases between. Germline assignment: CDR1 LGHNA and CDR2 YSLEER. The CDR3 extends over 14 amino acids.